This T cell receptor beta chain was obtained from a study of radiotherapy plus CTLA-4 blockade in lung cancer. This clone was seen more than once but under ten times. Focal radiation plus CTLA-4 blockade with ipilimumab was administered to patients who had chemo-refractory metastatic non-small-cell lung cancer. V dropped 3 bases and J dropped 2 bases, with 14 bases sitting between them. Germline loops: CDR1 MGHDK, CDR2 SYGVNS. This CDR3 region has 16 residues. Here immunoSEQ multiplex PCR was the method, and the copy in TCRdb shows in-frame clones only, minus some. Among approximately 52,000 clones, about 85% were seen once, and the ten largest hold about 9%.

The TCR originated in a human donor with non-small cell lung cancer who had a complete response to radiotherapy plus ipilimumab. The specimen comprised peripheral blood, sampled from a patient treated with radiotherapy plus ipilimumab. This rearrangement joins TRBV25-1 to TRBJ2-1; possible D gene TRBD2, 7 bases. CDR3 amino acids: CASSDTLGGAYNEQFF. CDR3 coding DNA: TGTGCCAGCAGTGATACTCTAGGGGGGGCCTACAATGAGCAGTTCTTC.